A single sample is the source of the 27 T cell receptor beta chains below, sequenced in a study of T cells in Graves' hyperthyroidism and ophthalmopathy. It was RNA transcripts that yielded the amplified TCR beta CDR3 regions. RT-PCR in the first round (using the HTBI primer set) targeted the TCR CDR3. MiXCR, applied by TCRdb to the multiplex PCR reads, yields one record per CDR3 protein. The sample lists about 400,000 distinct CDR3 sequences, over 11% occurring once. Material: blood. The receptors here all came from a man aged 50-59 years with Graves' ophthalmopathy.

This clonotype has just a few counts. The V gene is TRBV6-1, the J gene TRBJ2-3; possible D gene TRBD1, 6 bases. CDR1 is MNHNS, CDR2 SASEGT, per germline. CDR3 length: 16 residues. The ends were cut back, 5 bases at V and 2 bases at J, with 17 bases in the middle. The CDR3, as DNA: TGTGCCAGCAGTTCCGAGACAGGACCCTCCACAGATACGCAGTATTTT. The encoded protein is CASSSETGPSTDTQYF.

This clonotype was seen many times. The V call is TRBV6-1, the J call TRBJ1-1, with 7 bases fitting TRBD1. The CDR3 is made up of 15 amino acids. The V gene end was trimmed by 6 bases and the J gene end by 4 bases; junction bases not matched to a gene: 11. Germline-derived CDR1 and CDR2 are MNHNS and SASEGT. DNA of the CDR3: TGTGCCAGCAGGATACTCCGGGACAGTACCACTGAAGCTTTCTTT. Translation gives CASRILRDSTTEAFF.

Worth noting for this clonotype: A read error is possible here, since a much larger clone lies one base away. The chain is built from TRBV11-3 and TRBJ2-7; possibly TRBD1 or TRBD2 for D (6 bases each). Between the trimmed V and J ends, which lost 4 bases and 0 bases, there was a span of 19 bases. The CDR3 runs 17 residues. Looked up from germline, CDR1 is SGHNT and CDR2 is YENEEA. CDR3 protein: CASSSLRGVDTSYEQYF. Here the CDR3 DNA reads TGTGCCAGCAGCTCACTGAGGGGGGTGGATACCTCCTACGAGCAGTACTTC.

The chain joins TRBV28 to TRBJ2-3, with 7 nucleotides matching TRBD2. The CDR3 contains 14 residues. With V trimmed by 4 bases and J by 4 bases, 5 bases remained unmatched. Germline V gives CDR1 MDHEN, CDR2 SYDVKM. CDR3 protein: CASSSVGGADTQYF. As DNA, the CDR3 is TGTGCCAGCAGTTCGGTGGGAGGGGCAGATACGCAGTATTTT.

This clonotype was seen many times. This sequence joins TRBV12-3 or TRBV12-4 and TRBJ1-1; possibly TRBD1 for D (5 bases). Trimming shortened V by 3 bases and J by 4 bases, and 15 bases separated the two germline ends. The CDR3 runs to 15 residues. CDR3 coding DNA: TGTGCCAGCAGTTTGTCGGGCAGGGTGCGCACTGAAGCTTTCTTT. It yields the protein CASSLSGRVRTEAFF.

This clonotype was detected only a few times. The rearrangement links TRBV20-1 to TRBJ1-5; maybe TRBD1 (5 bases). The V end was cut by 3 bases, the J end by 2 bases, with 11 bases between. CDR3 length: 14 amino acids. CDR1 is DFQATT and CDR2 is SNEGSKA in the germline V gene (reference sequence). CDR3 bases: TGCAGTGCTAGGGCTGGGGGAGGCAATCAGCCCCAGCATTTT. Translated, it gives CSARAGGGNQPQHF.

This clonotype has ten or more counts. The chain has TRBV7-9 and TRBJ2-3; 14 positions match TRBD2. CDR1 is SEHNR, CDR2 FQNEAQ, per germline (reference sequence). The CDR3 spans 16 residues. V trimming: 3 bases; J trimming: 4 bases; junction bases outside the gene matches: 3. The CDR3 DNA follows: TGTGCCAGCAGCTTGGGGACTAGCGGGAGATCAGATACGCAGTATTTT. Protein product: CASSLGTSGRSDTQYF.

This clonotype came up many times. The V gene is TRBV7-9, the J gene TRBJ1-5, with D possibly matching TRBD1 (6 bases). The CDR3 extends over 14 amino acids. The germline V gene encodes CDR1 SEHNR and CDR2 FQNEAQ (reference sequence). V was trimmed by 7 bases and J by 3 bases, leaving 13 bases between them. This CDR3 is CASTQTGLNQPQHF. The CDR3 DNA reads as TGTGCCAGCACCCAAACAGGGCTCAATCAGCCCCAGCATTTT.

The CDR3 DNA reads as TGTGCCAGCAGGGTTGGCCGGGATACGCAGTATTTT. The encoded protein is CASRVGRDTQYF. V gene TRBV7-9 combines with J gene TRBJ2-3, with no clear D. CDR3 length: 12 residues. Germline V CDR1 and CDR2: SEHNR, FQNEAQ (reference sequence). Between the trimmed V and J ends, which lost 6 bases and 6 bases, there was a span of 10 bases.

The table lists this clonotype with many counts. Written as DNA, the CDR3 is TGCAGTGCTATGGACAGGAATAGTGGAAACACCATATATTTT. Translated: CSAMDRNSGNTIYF. The chain combines TRBV20-1 with TRBJ1-3, with 7 bases identical to TRBD1. CDR3 size: 14 residues. Germline V gene sequence: CDR1 DFQATT, CDR2 SNEGSKA (reference sequence). V lost 4 bases and J lost 3; bases outside the gene matches: 6.

This clonotype was seen a few times. This may arise from a read error, as a much more abundant clone is one base away. The chain combines TRBV27 with TRBJ2-1; 11 nucleotides agree with TRBD2. This CDR3 has 18 amino acids. Germline trimming cut 8 bases from V and 13 bases from J; bases unmatched to any gene: 25. Germline V gene data show CDR1 as MNHEY and CDR2 as SMNVEV (reference sequence). CDR3: CASGPHRGRLTSGSHQFF. CDR3 nucleotide sequence: TGTGCCAGCGGTCCTCACAGGGGGCGTTTAACTAGCGGGAGTCATCAGTTCTTC.

This clonotype was seen at least ten times. This sequence joins TRBV3-1 and TRBJ2-1, with 7 bases that match TRBD2. This CDR3 is built from 15 residues. The V and J ends lost 4 bases and 2 bases, in that order; junction bases with no gene match: 5. Germline CDR1 reads LGHDT; CDR2 reads YNNKEL (reference sequence). CDR3 amino acids: CASSPRLAAYNEQFF. As DNA, the CDR3 is TGTGCCAGCAGCCCTAGGCTAGCGGCCTACAATGAGCAGTTCTTC.

Of note for this clonotype: This sequence may be a read error, since a much larger clone differs from it by one base. The rearrangement joins TRBV7-9 to TRBJ1-2, with 7 bases fitting TRBD1. The CDR3 covers 14 residues. Germline CDR1 and CDR2: SEHNR and FQNEAQ (reference sequence). The CDR3 is CANSLAGQFYGYTF. In DNA, the CDR3 is TGTGCCAACAGCTTAGCGGGACAGTTCTATGGCTACACCTTC.

This clonotype has ten or more counts. The chain links TRBV7-9 to TRBJ1-2; D is undetermined. Germline CDR1 is SEHNR and CDR2 is FQNEAQ (reference sequence). Trimming took off 11 bases at V and 4 bases at J, with 14 bases between the two ends. This CDR3 comprises 12 residues. In DNA, the CDR3 is TGTGCCGGAGATAGCGGATCCTATGGCTACACCTTC. This encodes CAGDSGSYGYTF.

This clonotype appeared many times. J is TRBJ2-1 and V is TRBV3-1; TRBD2 matches at 12 bases. In germline, CDR1 is LGHDT, CDR2 YNNKEL (reference sequence). V trimming: 1 base; J trimming: 9 bases; junction bases outside the gene matches: 4. This CDR3 comprises 15 residues. The CDR3 sequence: CASSQGLAGATEQFF. In DNA, the CDR3 is TGTGCCAGCAGCCAAGGACTAGCGGGAGCCACTGAGCAGTTCTTC.

This clonotype was observed many times. V is TRBV12-3 or TRBV12-4 and J is TRBJ2-7, with 10 bases identical to TRBD1. V shed 5 bases and J 7 bases; nucleotides not matched to a gene: 8. The CDR3 has 14 amino acids. In nucleotides, the CDR3 is TGTGCCAGCAGTCACCGGGACAGGGGCGGGGAGCAGTACTTC. Translating gives CASSHRDRGGEQYF.

Comments on this clonotype: Since a much larger clone is just one base distant, this may be a read error. This sequence joins TRBV11-2 and TRBJ2-7, with D perhaps TRBD1 (6 bases). This CDR3 has 17 residues. The germline gives CDR1 SGHAT, CDR2 FQNNGV. The CDR3 loop reads CANSLVGAGTNLREQYF. The DNA of the CDR3 is TGTGCCAACAGCTTAGTGGGGGCCGGGACGAACTTACGAGAGCAGTACTTC.

In its sample, this clonotype was seen many times. The chain employs TRBV18 and TRBJ2-2; 7 bases map to TRBD1. This CDR3 contains 15 residues. Germline V gives CDR1 KGHSH, CDR2 LQKENI. The V gene end was trimmed by 5 bases and the J gene end by 2 bases; junction bases not matched to a gene: 5. The CDR3 here is CASSATGANTGELFF. The CDR3 bases are TGTGCCAGCTCAGCTACAGGGGCCAACACCGGGGAGCTGTTTTTT.

This clonotype was counted ten times or more. The chain carries TRBV7-3 and TRBJ1-1; no clear D gene. Germline values: CDR1 SGHTA, CDR2 FQGTGA. The CDR3 runs 13 residues. V was trimmed by 5 bases and J by 3 bases, leaving 10 bases between them. The CDR3 region is CASSDAPDTEAFF. In DNA, the CDR3 is TGTGCCAGCAGCGATGCCCCGGACACTGAAGCTTTCTTT. Filled out from reference TRBV7-3 and TRBJ1-1, the complete variable domain reads GAGVSQTPSNKVTEKGKYVELRCDPISGHTALYWYRQSLGQGPEFLIYFQGTGAADDSGLPNDRFFAVRPEGSVSTLKIQRTERGDSAVYLCASSDAPDTEAFFGQGTRLTVV.

This clonotype was detected only a few times. This chain uses TRBV29-1 with TRBJ2-5, with TRBD1 as a possible D gene (5 bases). The CDR3 contains 13 residues. Trimming removed 1 base at V and 1 base at J, with 7 bases between. Germline loops: CDR1 SQVTM, CDR2 ANQGSEA. The CDR3 bases are TGCAGCGTTGAAGCAAGGGGCCAAGAGACCCAGTACTTC. Translated: CSVEARGQETQYF.

In this sample, this clonotype turned up many times. The CDR3 protein is CASSPRSGGSYNEQFF. CDR3 in DNA: TGTGCCAGCAGCCCGAGGTCGGGAGGGTCCTACAATGAGCAGTTCTTC. The chain has TRBV7-2 and TRBJ2-1; 8 nucleotides line up with TRBD2. Germline CDR1 and CDR2: SGHTA and FQGNSA. The CDR3 runs to 16 residues. Unmatched junction bases numbered 7, after V lost 5 bases and J lost 1 base.

This clonotype was found a few times. The rearrangement links TRBV6-1 to TRBJ2-3; a possible D gene is TRBD1 (5 bases). The V and J ends lost 0 bases and 7 bases respectively, with 11 bases between them. The V gene's germline CDR1 is MNHNS and CDR2 SASEGT. The CDR3 contains 14 residues. The CDR3 reads CASSEASRTNTQYF. CDR3 DNA sequence: TGTGCCAGCAGTGAAGCGAGCAGGACAAATACGCAGTATTTT.

In its sample, this clonotype was seen many times. The J gene is TRBJ1-1, the V gene TRBV20-1; 7 bases fit TRBD1. This CDR3 has 14 amino acids. V was clipped by 3 bases and J by 3 bases; unmatched bases: 7. Germline V gene lookup returns CDR1 DFQATT and CDR2 SNEGSKA (reference sequence). The CDR3 is CSARIDREDTEAFF. In DNA form, the CDR3 reads TGCAGTGCTAGGATAGACAGGGAGGACACTGAAGCTTTCTTT.

This clonotype showed up many times. V and J are TRBV6-1 and TRBJ1-2; 7 positions agree with TRBD1. Germline loops: CDR1 MNHNS, CDR2 SASEGT. This CDR3 region has 13 residues. Trimming at V came to 5 bases and at J to 4 bases, leaving 4 bases not matched to a gene. The CDR3 sequence is CASSRTGVYGYTF. CDR3 coding DNA: TGTGCCAGCAGTCGTACAGGGGTCTATGGCTACACCTTC.

This clonotype was detected ten times or more. The chain carries TRBV29-1 and TRBJ1-1; tentative D call: TRBD1 (5 bases). From germline, CDR1 is SQVTM and CDR2 ANQGSEA. The CDR3 length is 14 residues. Trimming took 3 bases from V and 3 from J, leaving 14 bases between them. Here the CDR3 reads CSVEGTQGDTEAFF. The DNA for the CDR3 is TGCAGCGTTGAGGGTACCCAGGGAGACACTGAAGCTTTCTTT.

This clonotype was seen ten or more times. The rearrangement joins TRBV5-1 to TRBJ1-4, with 7 bases aligning to TRBD1. The V gene end was trimmed by 4 bases and the J gene end by 7 bases; junction bases not matched to a gene: 7. Germline V gene sequence: CDR1 SGHRS, CDR2 YFSETQ. The CDR3 is 14 amino acids. CDR3 coding DNA: TGCGCCAGCAGCATCGGGACAGAAGGTGAAAAACTGTTTTTT. This codes for CASSIGTEGEKLFF.

This clonotype was seen more than once but under ten times. The V and J genes are TRBV5-4 and TRBJ2-7; 10 nucleotides align to TRBD2. CDR3 length: 16 amino acids. Trimming cost V 5 bases and J 3 bases; bases outside gene matches: 11. Germline lookup yields CDR1 SGHNT and CDR2 YYREEE (reference sequence). As DNA, the CDR3 is TGTGCCAGCAGTAATAGCGGGAGGAGCTTGCGCTACGAGCAGTACTTC. Encoded protein: CASSNSGRSLRYEQYF.